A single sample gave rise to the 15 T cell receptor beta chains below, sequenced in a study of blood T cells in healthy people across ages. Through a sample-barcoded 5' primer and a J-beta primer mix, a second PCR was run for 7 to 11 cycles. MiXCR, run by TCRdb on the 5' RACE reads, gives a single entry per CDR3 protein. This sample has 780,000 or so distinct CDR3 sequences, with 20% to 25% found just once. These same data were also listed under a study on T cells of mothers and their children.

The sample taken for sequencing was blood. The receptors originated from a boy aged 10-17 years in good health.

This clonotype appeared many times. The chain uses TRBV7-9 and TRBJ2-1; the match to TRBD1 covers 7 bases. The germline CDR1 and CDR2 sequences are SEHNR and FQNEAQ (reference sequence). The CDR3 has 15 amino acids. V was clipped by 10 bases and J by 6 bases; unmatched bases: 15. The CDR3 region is CATLETGVSFNEQFF. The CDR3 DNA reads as TGTGCCACCCTGGAAACAGGGGTTTCTTTCAATGAGCAGTTCTTC.

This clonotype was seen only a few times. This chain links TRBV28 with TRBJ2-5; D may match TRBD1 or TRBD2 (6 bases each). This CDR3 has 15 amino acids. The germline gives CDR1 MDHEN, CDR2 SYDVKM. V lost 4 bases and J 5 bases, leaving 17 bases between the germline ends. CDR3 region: CASSSTGATRETQYF. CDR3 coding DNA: TGTGCCAGCAGTTCTACGGGGGCGACTCGGGAGACCCAGTACTTC.

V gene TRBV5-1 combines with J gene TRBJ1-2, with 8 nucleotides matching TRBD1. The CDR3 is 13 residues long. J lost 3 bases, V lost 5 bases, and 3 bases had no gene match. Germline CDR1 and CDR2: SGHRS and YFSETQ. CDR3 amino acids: CASRDRDDYGYTF. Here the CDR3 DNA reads TGCGCCAGCAGGGACAGGGACGACTATGGCTACACCTTC.

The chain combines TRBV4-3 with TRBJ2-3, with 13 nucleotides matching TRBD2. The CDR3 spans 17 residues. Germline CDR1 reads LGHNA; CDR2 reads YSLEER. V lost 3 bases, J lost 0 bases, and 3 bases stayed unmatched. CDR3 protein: CASSQRTSGGSTDTQYF. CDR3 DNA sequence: TGCGCCAGCAGCCAGCGGACTAGCGGGGGTAGCACAGATACGCAGTATTTT.

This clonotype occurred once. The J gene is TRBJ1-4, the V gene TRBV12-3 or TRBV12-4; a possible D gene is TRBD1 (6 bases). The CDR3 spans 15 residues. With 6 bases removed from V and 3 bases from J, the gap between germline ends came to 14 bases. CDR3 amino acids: CASRPRTVPNEKLFF. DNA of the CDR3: TGTGCCAGCAGACCGAGGACAGTACCTAATGAAAAACTGTTTTTT.

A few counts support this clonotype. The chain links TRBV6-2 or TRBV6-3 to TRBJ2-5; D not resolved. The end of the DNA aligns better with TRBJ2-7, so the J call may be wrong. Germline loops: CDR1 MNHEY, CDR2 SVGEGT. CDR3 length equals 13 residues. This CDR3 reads CASSPAPSYEQYF. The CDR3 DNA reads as TGTGCCAGCAGTCCCGCTCCAAGCTACGAGCAGTACTTC.

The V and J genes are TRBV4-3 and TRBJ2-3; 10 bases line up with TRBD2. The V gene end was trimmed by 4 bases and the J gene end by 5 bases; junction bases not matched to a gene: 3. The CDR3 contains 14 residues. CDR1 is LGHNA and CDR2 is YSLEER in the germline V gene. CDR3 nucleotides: TGCGCCAGCAGCCTCGGACTAGCGGAAGATACGCAGTATTTT. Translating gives CASSLGLAEDTQYF.

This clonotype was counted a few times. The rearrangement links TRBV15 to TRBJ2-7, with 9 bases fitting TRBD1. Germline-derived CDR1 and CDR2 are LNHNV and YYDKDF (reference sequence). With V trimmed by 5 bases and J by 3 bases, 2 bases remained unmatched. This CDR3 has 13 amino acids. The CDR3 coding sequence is TGTGCCACCAGCGGGACAGGGTACTACGAGCAGTACTTC. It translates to CATSGTGYYEQYF.

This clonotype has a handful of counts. The CDR3 DNA reads as TGCAGTGCTAGACCCATCGGGGAGCTGTTTTTT. Amino acid sequence: CSARPIGELFF. The chain uses TRBV20-1 and TRBJ2-2; D unresolved. Per the germline V gene, CDR1 is DFQATT and CDR2 is SNEGSKA (reference sequence). This CDR3 comprises 11 residues. Trimming removed 2 bases from V and 7 bases from J, with 5 bases in between.

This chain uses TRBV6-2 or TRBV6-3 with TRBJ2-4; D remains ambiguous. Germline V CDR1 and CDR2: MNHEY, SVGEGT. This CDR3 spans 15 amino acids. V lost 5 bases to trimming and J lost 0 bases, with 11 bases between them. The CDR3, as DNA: TGTGCCAGCAGTCAACAGAAACTAGCCAAAAACATTCAGTACTTC. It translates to CASSQQKLAKNIQYF.

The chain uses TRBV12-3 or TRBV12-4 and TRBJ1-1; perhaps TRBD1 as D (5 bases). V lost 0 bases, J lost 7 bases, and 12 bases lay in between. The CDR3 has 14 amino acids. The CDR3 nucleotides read TGTGCCAGCAGTTTAGCCGGAGGGGCCATTGAAGCTTTCTTT. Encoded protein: CASSLAGGAIEAFF.

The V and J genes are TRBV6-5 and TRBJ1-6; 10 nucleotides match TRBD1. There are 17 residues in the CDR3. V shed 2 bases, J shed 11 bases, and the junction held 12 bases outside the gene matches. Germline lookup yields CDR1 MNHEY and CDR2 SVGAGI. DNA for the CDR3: TGTGCCAGCAGTTACGCCACCGGGACAGGGGTGAGGACACCCCTCCACTTT. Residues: CASSYATGTGVRTPLHF.

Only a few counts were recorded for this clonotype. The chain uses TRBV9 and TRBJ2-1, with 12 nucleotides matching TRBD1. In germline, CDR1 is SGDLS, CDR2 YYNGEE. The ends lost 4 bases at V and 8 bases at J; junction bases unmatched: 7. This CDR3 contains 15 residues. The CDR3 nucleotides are TGTGCCAGCAGCCCAGGGGACAGGGGGCGATATGAGCAGTTCTTC. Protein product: CASSPGDRGRYEQFF.

DNA for the CDR3: TGCGCCAGCAGCCAAGAAAGAAGTGGACAGGGGATTGAAGCTTTCTTT. Protein product: CASSQERSGQGIEAFF. The V call is TRBV4-1, the J call TRBJ1-1; 9 bases map to TRBD1. Germline V CDR1 and CDR2: MGHRA, YSYEKL. With V trimmed by 0 bases and J by 7 bases, 9 bases remained unmatched. This CDR3 contains 16 residues.

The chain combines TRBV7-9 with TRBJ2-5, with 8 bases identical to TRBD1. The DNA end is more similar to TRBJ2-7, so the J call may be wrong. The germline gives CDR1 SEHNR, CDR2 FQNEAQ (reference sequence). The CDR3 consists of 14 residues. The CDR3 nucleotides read TGTGCCAGCAGGAAAAGACAGGGGCTTGGCGAGCAGTACTTC. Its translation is CASRKRQGLGEQYF.